Listed below are T cell receptor beta chains from one sample, sequenced in a study of beta chain features in type 1 diabetes. Using immunoSEQ multiplex PCR, the repertoire was profiled, and TCRdb retains in-frame clones only, with some absent. The table shows more than 250,000 clones, with 15% occurring only once. The sample comprised naive CD4+ T cells from blood. The receptors come from a man aged 18 to 29 with type 1 diabetes. Each CDR3 is given with its conserved first and last residue. Fields, in order: CDR3 protein, CDR3 DNA, V gene, D gene, clone size, J gene. D genes are given only for firm matches. For some rows the clone size is stated as once, few or many, or as a class when expanded; others skip it.

CASSSATGPQETQYF,TGTGCCAGCAGCTCGGCGACAGGGCCCCAAGAGACCCAGTACTTC,TRBV5-6,TRBD1,-,TRBJ2-5
CASSLEGQRYSEQFF,TGCGCCAGCAGCTTGGAGGGACAGCGGTACTCTGAGCAGTTCTTC,TRBV5-1,TRBD1,few,TRBJ2-1
CASSLAASGGTEAFF,TGCGCCAGCAGCTTGGCCGCCAGCGGAGGCACTGAAGCTTTCTTT,TRBV5-1,-,few,TRBJ1-1
CASSVLGSQETQYF,TGTGCCAGCAGCGTATTGGGCAGCCAAGAGACCCAGTACTTC,TRBV9,-,few,TRBJ2-5
CASGWGSNQPQHF,TGTGCCAGCGGCTGGGGCAGCAATCAGCCCCAGCATTTT,TRBV7-9,-,few,TRBJ1-5
CASSSMRERGDEQFF,TGTGCCAGCAGCTCGATGCGGGAGCGAGGGGATGAGCAGTTCTTC,TRBV11-2,TRBD2,-,TRBJ2-1
CASTETGFNSPLHF,TGTGCCAGCACCGAAACAGGGTTCAATTCACCCCTCCACTTT,TRBV7-9,-,few,TRBJ1-6
CATSRDLIGNTIYF,TGTGCCACCAGCAGAGACCTAATCGGAAACACCATATATTTT,TRBV15,-,-,TRBJ1-3
CASSLDRGLRNGYTF,TGTGCCAGCAGCCTGGACAGGGGGCTTAGGAATGGCTACACCTTC,TRBV7-2,TRBD1,-,TRBJ1-2
CSAGARSEQYF,TGCAGTGCGGGCGCCCGTAGCGAGCAGTACTTC,TRBV20-1,-,few,TRBJ2-7
CASRYIQGSWNSPLHF,TGTGCCAGCAGATATATACAGGGGTCGTGGAATTCACCCCTCCACTTT,TRBV6-6,TRBD1,-,TRBJ1-6
CASSWVIGGPTEAFF,TGTGCCAGCAGCTGGGTCATCGGGGGGCCCACTGAAGCTTTCTTT,TRBV7-9,-,-,TRBJ1-1
CATRPGTLGGYTF,TGTGCCACCAGACCCGGGACTCTAGGAGGCTACACCTTC,TRBV2,-,-,TRBJ1-2
CASRSRGGRTDTQYF,TGTGCCAGCAGGTCGCGGGGGGGTAGGACAGATACGCAGTATTTT,TRBV6-5,TRBD2,-,TRBJ2-3
CASRRTGYGYTF,TGTGCCAGTAGGAGGACAGGGTACGGCTACACCTTC,TRBV19,TRBD1,-,TRBJ1-2
CAWSTGNYEQYF,TGTGCCTGGAGTACAGGGAACTACGAGCAGTACTTC,TRBV30,-,few,TRBJ2-7
CASSFLSRGGTEAFF,TGCGCCAGCAGCTTCCTATCCAGGGGCGGCACTGAAGCTTTCTTT,TRBV5-1,-,-,TRBJ1-1
CASSFLGPYEQYF,TGTGCCAGCAGTTTCTTGGGCCCCTACGAGCAGTACTTC,TRBV27,-,-,TRBJ2-7
CASSLSGQPPEKLFF,TGTGCCAGCAGCTTATCGGGACAGCCCCCGGAAAAACTGTTTTTT,TRBV7-2,TRBD1,-,TRBJ1-4
CAITRNTGELFF,TGTGCCATCACCCGTAACACCGGGGAGCTGTTTTTT,TRBV10-3,-,-,TRBJ2-2
CASSLNGGVSYEQYF,TGTGCCAGCAGCTTAAACGGAGGGGTCTCCTACGAGCAGTACTTC,TRBV7-9,-,few,TRBJ2-7
CASRPGLTYEQYF,TGTGCCAGCAGACCAGGGTTAACCTACGAGCAGTACTTC,TRBV28,-,-,TRBJ2-7
CAWTRGNQPQHF,TGTGCCTGGACTCGGGGCAATCAGCCCCAGCATTTT,TRBV30,-,few,TRBJ1-5
CASSQGRVYEQYF,TGTGCCAGCTCACAAGGGAGGGTCTACGAGCAGTACTTC,TRBV18,TRBD2,-,TRBJ2-7
CSASEYEKLFF,TGCAGTGCTAGCGAGTACGAAAAACTGTTTTTT,TRBV20-1,-,-,TRBJ1-4
CASSPRDRAYNEQFF,TGCGCCAGCAGCCCTCGGGACAGGGCCTACAATGAGCAGTTCTTC,TRBV5-1,TRBD1,few,TRBJ2-1
CASSLDSGQETQYF,TGCGCCAGCAGCTTGGACAGCGGACAAGAGACCCAGTACTTC,TRBV5-1,-,-,TRBJ2-5
CASSPRDSGSDEQFF,TGTGCCAGTAGTCCCCGTGATAGCGGGAGTGATGAGCAGTTCTTC,TRBV19,TRBD2,-,TRBJ2-1
CASFVERGGDTQYF,TGCGCCAGCTTTGTGGAGAGAGGGGGAGATACGCAGTATTTT,TRBV5-1,-,-,TRBJ2-3
CASSLGRRGYTF,TGTGCCAGCAGCTTGGGCCGAAGGGGCTACACCTTC,TRBV7-2,-,-,TRBJ1-2
CASSPNGRASYEQYF,TGTGCCAGCAGTCCCAATGGGAGGGCCTCCTACGAGCAGTACTTC,TRBV28,TRBD2,-,TRBJ2-7
CASTLPGQGTYEQYF,TGTGCCAGCACGTTACCGGGACAAGGGACCTACGAGCAGTACTTC,TRBV28,-,few,TRBJ2-7
CASSPKGVRRTQYF,TGTGCCAGCAGCCCTAAAGGGGTACGGCGGACCCAGTACTTC,TRBV27,-,few,TRBJ2-5
CASSSYSGTGYEQYF,TGCGCCAGCAGCTCGTACTCCGGGACAGGGTACGAGCAGTACTTC,TRBV5-1,TRBD1,-,TRBJ2-7
CASSRGQYQPQHF,TGTGCCAGTAGTAGAGGACAGTATCAGCCCCAGCATTTT,TRBV19,-,-,TRBJ1-5
CASSFRAGGHNEQFF,TGTGCCAGCAGCTTTAGAGCGGGGGGGCACAATGAGCAGTTCTTC,TRBV5-6,TRBD2,-,TRBJ2-1
CASRKVGEDEQYF,TGTGCCAGCAGGAAGGTAGGGGAGGACGAGCAGTACTTC,TRBV4-2,-,few,TRBJ2-7
CASSVSGTSIHNEQFF,TGTGCCAGCAGCGTGTCCGGGACTAGCATCCACAATGAGCAGTTCTTC,TRBV9,TRBD2,-,TRBJ2-1
CASTLTGRDTEAFF,TGTGCCAGCACCCTAACAGGACGCGACACTGAAGCTTTCTTT,TRBV28,-,-,TRBJ1-1
CASVLAGTYTDTQYF,TGTGCCAGCGTCCTAGCGGGGACCTACACAGATACGCAGTATTTT,TRBV7-2,TRBD2,-,TRBJ2-3
CASSFAGQNYGYTF,TGTGCCAGCAGTTTCGCAGGGCAAAACTATGGCTACACCTTC,TRBV28,-,-,TRBJ1-2
CASSVRAGGSGEQYF,TGTGCCAGCAGCGTACGGGCAGGGGGCTCGGGGGAGCAGTACTTC,TRBV9,TRBD1,-,TRBJ2-7
CASSKGGKETQYF,TGTGCCAGCTCGAAAGGCGGAAAAGAGACCCAGTACTTC,TRBV2,-,-,TRBJ2-5
CASSYGTGNGYTF,TGTGCCAGCAGTTATGGGACAGGGAACGGCTACACCTTC,TRBV6-5,TRBD1,-,TRBJ1-2
CASSLQETQYF,TGTGCCAGCAGCCTCCAAGAGACCCAGTACTTC,TRBV2,-,few,TRBJ2-5
CSVEGAGFHEQYF,TGCAGCGTTGAAGGTGCGGGGTTTCACGAGCAGTACTTC,TRBV29-1,-,-,TRBJ2-7
CASSQEGTSTDTQYF,TGCGCCAGCAGCCAGGAGGGGACTAGCACAGATACGCAGTATTTT,TRBV4-3,-,few,TRBJ2-3
CASSLNVGGISYEQYF,TGTGCCAGCAGCTTAAACGTGGGCGGGATCTCCTACGAGCAGTACTTC,TRBV7-2,-,-,TRBJ2-7
CASSHYIGQGASETQYF,TGTGCCAGCAGCCATTACATTGGACAGGGGGCGTCGGAGACCCAGTACTTC,TRBV14,TRBD1,-,TRBJ2-5
CASSSTGLGDTIYF,TGTGCCAGCAGCAGTACAGGGCTAGGGGACACCATATATTTT,TRBV5-4,-,-,TRBJ1-3
CASSLVDRANYGYTF,TGCGCCAGCAGCTTGGTGGACAGGGCAAACTATGGCTACACCTTC,TRBV5-1,TRBD1,few,TRBJ1-2
CASASGGTNTYEQYF,TGTGCCAGCGCATCCGGCGGGACGAACACCTACGAGCAGTACTTC,TRBV7-2,-,-,TRBJ2-7
CASSSRGGSFEQFF,TGTGCCAGCAGTTCACGGGGGGGCAGTTTTGAGCAGTTCTTC,TRBV2,TRBD2,-,TRBJ2-1